The T cell receptor (beta chain) described here comes from a study of blood T cell repertoires in COVID-19. Cohort allocation depended upon clinical history that participants reported. Per the germline V gene, CDR1 is GTSNPN and CDR2 is SVGIG (reference sequence). The CDR3 has 14 residues. Trimming cost V 3 bases and J 7 bases; bases outside gene matches: 11. The table came from immunoSEQ multiplex PCR; TCRdb's copy has only in-frame clones and leaves some out. The profile shows roughly 400,000 clones, 85% to 90% of them singletons. In this sample, this clone turned up once. This TCR came from a young man who had recovered from COVID-19. Sequences were obtained from PBMCs or T cells enriched from blood (not recorded which). The chain uses TRBV30 and TRBJ1-2; 7 bases agree with TRBD1. The CDR3 region has the DNA TGTGCCTGGAGCCCGGCAGGGGGTTCCTCTGGCTACACCTTC. Translation: CAWSPAGGSSGYTF. Drawing the rest from reference TRBV30 and TRBJ1-2, the complete variable domain is SQTIHQWPATLVQPVGSPLSLECTVEGTSNPNLYWYRQAAGRGLQLLFYSVGIGQISSEVPQNLSASRPQDRQFILSSKKLLLSDSGFYLCAWSPAGGSSGYTFGSGTRLTVV.